Listed below are T cell receptor beta chains from one sample, sequenced in a study of T cell changes during pregnancy in multiple sclerosis. Measured with immunoSEQ multiplex PCR; TCRdb has only the in-frame clones, and not every one. The repertoire holds around 80,000 clones, with roughly 96% as singletons. The sample here was peripheral blood, taken in the second trimester of pregnancy. Receptors originate from a female donor with multiple sclerosis, enrolled in a pregnancy study. CDR3s include the opening cysteine and the closing phenylalanine or tryptophan. A D gene is named only where the DNA matches it firmly. Part of the rows lack a size; the others show once, few, many or a class for expanded clones.

>.|TRBJ1-3|.|TRBV19
TGTGCCAGTAGTCTCGACAGTTGGACTGGAAACACCATATATTTT
CASSLDSWTGNTIYF
>.|TRBJ2-7|.|TRBV4-1
TGCGCCAGCAGCTGGGGACTCCGGGACGAGCAGTACTTC
CASSWGLRDEQYF
>.|TRBJ2-7|TRBD1|TRBV19
TGTGCCAGTAGTGGTTCTCGGACAGGGGGGATCTACGAGCAGTACTTC
CASSGSRTGGIYEQYF
>.|TRBJ2-7|.|TRBV19
TGTGCCAGTAGTATAGCAGACAGCACCTACGAGCAGTACTTC
CASSIADSTYEQYF
>.|TRBJ1-1|.|TRBV30
TGTGCCTGGAGTGTCGGGATTACCGCTGAAGCTTTCTTT
CAWSVGITAEAFF
>.|TRBJ2-1|TRBD2|TRBV28
TGTGCCAGCAGCAAGCGGGAGAATTCCTACAATGAGCAGTTCTTC
CASSKRENSYNEQFF
>.|TRBJ2-1|.|TRBV10-1
TGCGCCAGCAGTGAGTCGTGGCCGGGGAACCCTTTTGAGCAGTTCTTC
CASSESWPGNPFEQFF
>.|TRBJ2-7|TRBD2|TRBV27
TGTGCCAGCAGTTCCGGGGGGACCTACGAGCAGTACTTC
CASSSGGTYEQYF
>.|TRBJ1-5|.|TRBV5-6
TGTGCCAGCAGCTCCTTAAATCAGCCCCAGCATTTT
CASSSLNQPQHF
>once|TRBJ1-1|.|TRBV19
TGTGCCAGTAGGCATCAGGGCACTGAAGCTTTCTTT
CASRHQGTEAFF
>.|TRBJ2-5|TRBD2|TRBV7-8
TGTGCCAGCAGCTTAAACAGACACGGGTTGGGCGGGAGTGGGGGGGAGACCCAGTACTTC
CASSLNRHGLGGSGGETQYF
>once|TRBJ2-1|.|TRBV15
TGTGCCACCAGCAGAGAACCACAGGGTACGAATGAGCAGTTCTTC
CATSREPQGTNEQFF
>.|TRBJ2-7|.|TRBV20-1
TGCAGTGCCCCCTCCCGGGGAGCCTACTTC
CSAPSRGAYF
>.|TRBJ2-7|.|TRBV19
TGTGCCAGTTGTGTCGCGGCCGGGTCCTACGAGCAGTACTTC
CASCVAAGSYEQYF
>.|TRBJ2-7|TRBD2|TRBV5-8
TGTGCCAGCAAACCTACAGGCGGGGGGGGAAAGCAGTACTTC
CASKPTGGGGKQYF
>.|TRBJ2-3|.|TRBV27
TGTGCCAGCAGGCTTGCGGGACAGACTAGCACAGATACGCAGTATTTT
CASRLAGQTSTDTQYF
>once|TRBJ1-3|.|TRBV29-1
TGCAGCGTTGGAGGGCGGGACACCATATATTTT
CSVGGRDTIYF
>once|TRBJ2-1|.|TRBV5-1
TGCGCCAGCAGCCGGCGAGGGGGGGTCAATGAGCAGTTCTTC
CASSRRGGVNEQFF
>.|TRBJ2-5|TRBD2|TRBV7-9
TGTGCCAGCAGCCCGAGGACTAGCGGGAATTGGGAGACCCAGTACTTC
CASSPRTSGNWETQYF
>.|TRBJ2-7|TRBD1|TRBV19
TGTGCCAGTAAGTTTAACAGGGGCACCAGGGAGCAGTACTTC
CASKFNRGTREQYF
>.|TRBJ2-7|.|TRBV7-8
TGTGCCAGCAGCCCCCTTCTCCACGAGCAGTACTTC
CASSPLLHEQYF
>once|TRBJ1-2|.|TRBV7-9
TGTGCCAGCAGCTTAGAGGCAGGCAACTATGGCTACACCTTC
CASSLEAGNYGYTF
>.|TRBJ1-5|TRBD1|TRBV30
TGTGCCTGGAGAGGTACAGGGGGCAATCAGCCCCAGCATTTT
CAWRGTGGNQPQHF
>.|TRBJ1-1|TRBD1|TRBV19
TGTGCCAGTAGTAATCGCGTTGGGAGAGGACAGGGGAACACTGAAGCTTTCTTT
CASSNRVGRGQGNTEAFF
>.|TRBJ2-7|TRBD1|TRBV6-5
TGTGCCAGCAGTTACCAGATGGGACAGGGCTACGAGCAGTACTTC
CASSYQMGQGYEQYF
>.|TRBJ2-2|.|TRBV27
TGTGCCAGCAGCAGGGGCGACCCGACCGGGGAGCTGTTTTTT
CASSRGDPTGELFF
>.|TRBJ1-1|.|TRBV5-1
TGCGCCAGCAGCTTGCAGGGCTCGAACACTGAAGCTTTCTTT
CASSLQGSNTEAFF
>.|TRBJ2-7|TRBD2|TRBV7-9
TGTGCCAGCGGGAAGACTAGCGGAGCCTACGAGCAGTACTTC
CASGKTSGAYEQYF
>.|TRBJ1-2|TRBD1|TRBV29-1
TGCAGCGTTGATCCCACAGGGGAGAGCTATGGCTACACCTTC
CSVDPTGESYGYTF
>.|TRBJ2-1|TRBD2|TRBV18
TGTGCCAGCTCACCGGGGCGGGAGTCACGGGTCAATGAGCAGTTCTTC
CASSPGRESRVNEQFF